This T cell receptor (beta chain) is drawn from a study of HIV-infected children after antiretroviral therapy interruption. Study background: Interruption group median age around 8.8 years; continuous group about 8 years.

Treatment noted: PENTA 11 planned treatment interruption arm or continuous ART arm. From thawed PBMCs, naive CD4+ CD45RA+ CD45RO- T cells were sorted. As to this clonotype: Its antigen is not identified.

Study results and caveats: The Gini coefficient of naive CD4+ repertoires rose, returning to baseline by 3 years. Naive CD4+ CDR3 sharing between time points fell after interruption began.

The TCR library was built from RNA with a 3' RACE protocol and unique molecular identifiers. Each CDR3 protein gets one entry after TCRdb re-called the 3' RACE reads with MiXCR. The table shows more than 85,000 distinct CDR3 sequences, with 5.5% to 8.5% occurring only once. The CDR3 extends over 17 amino acids. The chain links TRBV1 to TRBJ1-5. TRBV1 represents a pseudogene. The sequence was obtained from a pool of human donors with HIV. Specimen: CD45RA+ CD4+ T cells from PBMCs, pooled from several time points, collected from a donor given antiretroviral therapy, either interrupted or continuous. Sample subset: naive CD4+ CD45RA+ CD45RO- T cells. CDR3 amino acids: CTSSQEEGRDSNQPQHF. CDR3 bases: TGCACCAGCAGCCAAGAGGAAGGACGGGATAGCAATCAGCCCCAGCATTTT.